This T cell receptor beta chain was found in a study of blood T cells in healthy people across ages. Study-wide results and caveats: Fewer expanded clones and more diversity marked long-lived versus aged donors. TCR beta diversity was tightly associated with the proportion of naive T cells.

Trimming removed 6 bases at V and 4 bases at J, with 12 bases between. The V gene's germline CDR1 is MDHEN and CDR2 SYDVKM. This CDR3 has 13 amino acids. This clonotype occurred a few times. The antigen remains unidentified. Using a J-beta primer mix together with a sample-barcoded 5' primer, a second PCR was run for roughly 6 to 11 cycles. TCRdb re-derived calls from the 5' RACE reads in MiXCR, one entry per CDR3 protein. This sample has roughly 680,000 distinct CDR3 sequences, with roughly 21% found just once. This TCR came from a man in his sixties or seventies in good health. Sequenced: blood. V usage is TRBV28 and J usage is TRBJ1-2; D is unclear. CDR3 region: CASRPGMSYGYTF. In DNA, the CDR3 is TGTGCCAGCAGGCCCGGGATGTCCTATGGCTACACCTTC.